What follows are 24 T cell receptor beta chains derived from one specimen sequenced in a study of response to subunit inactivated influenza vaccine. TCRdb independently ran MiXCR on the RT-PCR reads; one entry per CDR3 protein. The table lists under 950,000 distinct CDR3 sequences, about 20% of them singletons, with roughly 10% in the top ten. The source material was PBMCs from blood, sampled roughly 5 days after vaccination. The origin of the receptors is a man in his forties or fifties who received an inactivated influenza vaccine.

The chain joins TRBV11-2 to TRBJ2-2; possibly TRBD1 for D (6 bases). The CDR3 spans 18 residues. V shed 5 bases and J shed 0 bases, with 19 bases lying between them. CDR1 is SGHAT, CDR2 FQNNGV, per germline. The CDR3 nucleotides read TGTGCCAGCAGCCCCCAGGGGCAGTTGGGCGCGAACACCGGGGAGCTGTTTTTT. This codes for CASSPQGQLGANTGELFF.

CDR3 in amino acids: CASSLRTLGRQETQYF. The CDR3 DNA reads as TGTGCCAGCAGCTTGCGCACACTAGGCCGCCAAGAGACCCAGTACTTC. The chain carries TRBV7-2 and TRBJ2-5; D possibly corresponds to TRBD2 (5 bases). CDR1 and CDR2 from the germline V gene are SGHTA and FQGNSA. The V gene lost 3 bases and the J gene lost 1 base, with 15 bases spanning the gap. CDR3 length: 16 residues.

In nucleotides, the CDR3 is TGTGCCAGCTTCGAACAGCTTCCTAAAAGCTACGAGCAGTACTTC. Its protein is CASFEQLPKSYEQYF. The V and J genes are TRBV2 and TRBJ2-7; D uncertain. V gave up 8 bases and J gave up 3 bases, with 20 bases separating them. CDR3 length equals 15 residues. Germline loops: CDR1 SNHLY, CDR2 FYNNEI.

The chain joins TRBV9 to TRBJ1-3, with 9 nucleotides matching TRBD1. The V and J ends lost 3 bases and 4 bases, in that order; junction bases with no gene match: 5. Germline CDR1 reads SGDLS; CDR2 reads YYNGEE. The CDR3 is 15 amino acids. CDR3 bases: TGTGCCAGCAGCGAGACGACAGGGGGAGGAAACACCATATATTTT. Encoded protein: CASSETTGGGNTIYF.

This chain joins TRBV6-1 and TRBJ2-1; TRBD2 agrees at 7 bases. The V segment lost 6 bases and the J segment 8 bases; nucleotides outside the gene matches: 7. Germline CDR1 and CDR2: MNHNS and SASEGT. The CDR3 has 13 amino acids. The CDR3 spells CASRGEGRDEQFF. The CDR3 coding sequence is TGTGCCAGCAGGGGGGAGGGCCGGGATGAGCAGTTCTTC.

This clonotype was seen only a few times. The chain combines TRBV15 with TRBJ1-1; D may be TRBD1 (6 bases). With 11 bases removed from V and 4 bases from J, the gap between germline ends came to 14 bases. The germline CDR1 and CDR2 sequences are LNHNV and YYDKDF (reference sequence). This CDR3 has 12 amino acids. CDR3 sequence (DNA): TGTGCCGCTTCAGGGGTCGGCACTGAAGCTTTCTTT. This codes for CAASGVGTEAFF.

The CDR3 loop reads CASSPAHSFTEAFF. The CDR3 coding sequence is TGTGCCAGCAGTCCAGCCCACTCCTTCACTGAAGCTTTCTTT. The rearrangement links TRBV27 to TRBJ1-1, with unresolved D. V was shortened by 5 bases and J by 4 bases, with 14 bases between the two germline ends. This CDR3 is 14 amino acids long. Looked up from germline, CDR1 is MNHEY and CDR2 is SMNVEV (reference sequence).

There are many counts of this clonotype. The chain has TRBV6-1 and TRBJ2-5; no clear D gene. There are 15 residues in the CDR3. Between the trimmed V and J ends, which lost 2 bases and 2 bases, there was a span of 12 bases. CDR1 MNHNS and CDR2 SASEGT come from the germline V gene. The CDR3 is CASSEFDLLQETQYF. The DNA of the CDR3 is TGTGCCAGCAGTGAATTCGACCTTCTACAAGAGACCCAGTACTTC.

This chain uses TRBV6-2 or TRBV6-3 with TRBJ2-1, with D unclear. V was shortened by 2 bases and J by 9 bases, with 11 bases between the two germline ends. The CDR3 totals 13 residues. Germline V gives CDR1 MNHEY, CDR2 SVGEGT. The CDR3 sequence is CASSYPIRTEQFF. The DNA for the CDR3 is TGTGCCAGCAGTTACCCGATTAGGACTGAGCAGTTCTTC.

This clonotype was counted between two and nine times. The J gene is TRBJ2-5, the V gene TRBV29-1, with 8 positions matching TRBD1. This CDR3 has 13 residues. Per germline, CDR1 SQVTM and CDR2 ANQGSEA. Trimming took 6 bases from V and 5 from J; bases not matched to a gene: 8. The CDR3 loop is CSVDRGSRETQYF. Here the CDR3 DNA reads TGCAGCGTAGACAGGGGTTCGAGGGAGACCCAGTACTTC.

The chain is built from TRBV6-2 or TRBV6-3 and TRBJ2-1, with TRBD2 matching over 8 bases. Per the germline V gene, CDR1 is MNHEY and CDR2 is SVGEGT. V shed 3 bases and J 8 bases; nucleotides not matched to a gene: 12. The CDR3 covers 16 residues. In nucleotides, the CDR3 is TGTGCCAGCAGTTATGTTGAGCGGGGGCTAGGGGATGAGCAGTTCTTC. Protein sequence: CASSYVERGLGDEQFF.

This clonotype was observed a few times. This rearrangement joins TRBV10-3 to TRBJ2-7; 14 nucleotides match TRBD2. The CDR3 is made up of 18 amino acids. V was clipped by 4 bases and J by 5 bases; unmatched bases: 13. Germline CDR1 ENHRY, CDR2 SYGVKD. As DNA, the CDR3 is TGTGCCATCAGTGTCGCTTCGGGACTAGCGGGAGATCGGAACGAGCAGTACTTC. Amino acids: CAISVASGLAGDRNEQYF.

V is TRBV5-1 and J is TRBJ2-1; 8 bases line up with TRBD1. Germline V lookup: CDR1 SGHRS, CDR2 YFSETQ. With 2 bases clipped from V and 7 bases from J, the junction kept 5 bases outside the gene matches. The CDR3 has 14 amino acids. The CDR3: CASSFMTGANEQFF. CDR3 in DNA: TGCGCCAGCAGCTTCATGACAGGGGCGAATGAGCAGTTCTTC.

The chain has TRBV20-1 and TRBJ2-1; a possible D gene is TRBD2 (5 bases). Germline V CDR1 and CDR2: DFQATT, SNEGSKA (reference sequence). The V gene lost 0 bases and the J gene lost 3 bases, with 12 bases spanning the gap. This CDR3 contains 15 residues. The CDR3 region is CSARDLMTNYNEQFF. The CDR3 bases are TGCAGTGCTAGAGACCTAATGACTAACTACAATGAGCAGTTCTTC.

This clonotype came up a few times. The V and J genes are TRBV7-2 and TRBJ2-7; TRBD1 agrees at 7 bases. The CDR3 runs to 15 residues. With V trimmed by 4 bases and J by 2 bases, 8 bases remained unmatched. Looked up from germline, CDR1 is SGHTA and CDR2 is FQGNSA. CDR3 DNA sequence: TGTGCCAGCAGCTCGAGCAATCAGGGGGCCTACGAGCAGTACTTC. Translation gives CASSSSNQGAYEQYF.

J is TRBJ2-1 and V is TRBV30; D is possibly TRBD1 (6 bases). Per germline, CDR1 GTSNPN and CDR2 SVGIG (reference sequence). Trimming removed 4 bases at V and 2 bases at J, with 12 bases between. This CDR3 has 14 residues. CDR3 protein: CAWTNRVTYNEQFF. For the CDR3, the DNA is TGTGCCTGGACTAACAGGGTTACCTACAATGAGCAGTTCTTC.

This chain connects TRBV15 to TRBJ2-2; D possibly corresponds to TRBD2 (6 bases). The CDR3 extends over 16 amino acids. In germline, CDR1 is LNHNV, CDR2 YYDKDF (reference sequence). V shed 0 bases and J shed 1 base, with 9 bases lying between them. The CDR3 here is CATSRDTSRNTGELFF. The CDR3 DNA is TGTGCCACCAGCAGAGATACTAGCAGGAACACCGGGGAGCTGTTTTTT.

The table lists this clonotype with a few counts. Here the CDR3 DNA reads TGTGCCATCAGTGGGGGAAGGGGCAGGGGGCAACATGAGCAGTTCTTC. It yields the protein CAISGGRGRGQHEQFF. V and J are TRBV10-3 and TRBJ2-1, with 8 bases that match TRBD1. The CDR3 is 16 amino acids. Looked up from germline, CDR1 is ENHRY and CDR2 is SYGVKD. V shed 4 bases, J shed 8 bases, and the junction held 13 bases outside the gene matches.

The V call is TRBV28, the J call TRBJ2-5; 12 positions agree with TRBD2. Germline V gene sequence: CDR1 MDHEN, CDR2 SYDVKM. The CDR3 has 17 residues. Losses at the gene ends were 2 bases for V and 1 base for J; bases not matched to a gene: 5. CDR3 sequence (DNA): TGTGCCAGCAGTTTAGGACTAGCGGGAACCCTCCAAGAGACCCAGTACTTC. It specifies CASSLGLAGTLQETQYF.

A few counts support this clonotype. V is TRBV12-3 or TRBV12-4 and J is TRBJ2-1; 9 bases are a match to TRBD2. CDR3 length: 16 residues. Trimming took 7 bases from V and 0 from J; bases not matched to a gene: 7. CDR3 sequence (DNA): TGTGCCAGCAATCTTAGCGGGAGAAGCTCCTACAATGAGCAGTTCTTC. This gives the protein CASNLSGRSSYNEQFF.

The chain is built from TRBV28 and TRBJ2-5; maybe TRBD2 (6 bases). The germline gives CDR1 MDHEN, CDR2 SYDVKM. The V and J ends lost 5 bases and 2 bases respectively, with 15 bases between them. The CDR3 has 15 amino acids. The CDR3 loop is CASSETGGSQETQYF. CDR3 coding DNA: TGTGCCAGCAGTGAGACCGGGGGTTCTCAAGAGACCCAGTACTTC.

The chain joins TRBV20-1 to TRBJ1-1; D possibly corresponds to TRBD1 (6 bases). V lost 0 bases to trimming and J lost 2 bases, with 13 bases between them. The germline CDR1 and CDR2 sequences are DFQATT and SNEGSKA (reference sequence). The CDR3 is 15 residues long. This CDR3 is CSARDYKGGNTEAFF. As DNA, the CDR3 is TGCAGTGCTAGAGATTATAAGGGGGGAAACACTGAAGCTTTCTTT.

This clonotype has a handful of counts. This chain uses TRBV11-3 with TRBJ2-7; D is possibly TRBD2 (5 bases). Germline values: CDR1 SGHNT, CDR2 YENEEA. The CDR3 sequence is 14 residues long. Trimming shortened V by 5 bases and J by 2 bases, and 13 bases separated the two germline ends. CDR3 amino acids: CASSPSGDTYEQYF. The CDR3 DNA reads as TGTGCCAGCAGCCCCAGCGGAGATACCTACGAGCAGTACTTC.

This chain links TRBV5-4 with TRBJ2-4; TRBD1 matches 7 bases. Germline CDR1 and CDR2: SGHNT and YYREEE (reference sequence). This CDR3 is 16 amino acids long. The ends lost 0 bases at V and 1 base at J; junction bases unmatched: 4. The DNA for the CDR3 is TGTGCCAGCAGCTTGGAGGGGGCGCGGGCCAAAAACATTCAGTACTTC. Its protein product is CASSLEGARAKNIQYF.